This paragraph reports one T cell receptor beta chain. Antigen specificity is unknown. The same CDR3 arises from other DNA sequences in this sample as well. The germline V and J ends were trimmed by 1 base and 0 bases, with 8 bases remaining between them. Germline assignment: CDR1 SGDLS and CDR2 YYNGEE. The CDR3 covers 15 residues. These data belong to a study of cytomegalovirus exposure and HLA in healthy donors. At the level of the study: From HLA-typed donors, an early data release held about 92 million unique TCRs. Study-level points and caveats: Because they were indistinguishable, some V segments, including TRBV6-2 and TRBV6-3, were excluded. Usually a TCR sequence was rare, but some public TCRs were found in many donors. Accurate prediction of most subjects' HLA-A and HLA-B alleles from TCR beta sequences was reported.

The PCR made use of 60 Vbeta and 13 Jbeta primers. Using immunoSEQ multiplex PCR, the repertoire was profiled, and TCRdb retains in-frame clones only, with some absent. The profile shows about 150,000 clones, 80% of them singletons. The sequence was collected from a man under 40 in good health and CMV-seropositive. Specimen: PBMCs. This chain joins TRBV9 and TRBJ2-1, with D possibly being TRBD1 (6 bases). CDR3 residues: CASSVQGSSYNEQFF. In nucleotides, the CDR3 is TGTGCCAGCAGCGTACAGGGGAGCTCCTACAATGAGCAGTTCTTC.